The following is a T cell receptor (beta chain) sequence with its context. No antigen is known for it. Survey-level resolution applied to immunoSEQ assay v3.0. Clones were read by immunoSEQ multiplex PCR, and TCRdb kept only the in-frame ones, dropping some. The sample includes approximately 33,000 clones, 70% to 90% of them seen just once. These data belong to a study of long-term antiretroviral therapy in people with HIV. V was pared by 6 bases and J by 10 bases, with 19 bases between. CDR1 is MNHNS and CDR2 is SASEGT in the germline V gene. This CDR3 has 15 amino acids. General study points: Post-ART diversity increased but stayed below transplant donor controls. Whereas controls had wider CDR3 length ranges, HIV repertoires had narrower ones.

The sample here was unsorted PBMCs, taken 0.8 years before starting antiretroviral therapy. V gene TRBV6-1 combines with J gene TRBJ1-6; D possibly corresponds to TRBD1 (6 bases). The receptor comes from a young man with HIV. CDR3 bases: TGTGCCAGCAGCGACCCCAGGGGCAGGGGATCACCCCTCCACTTT. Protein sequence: CASSDPRGRGSPLHF.